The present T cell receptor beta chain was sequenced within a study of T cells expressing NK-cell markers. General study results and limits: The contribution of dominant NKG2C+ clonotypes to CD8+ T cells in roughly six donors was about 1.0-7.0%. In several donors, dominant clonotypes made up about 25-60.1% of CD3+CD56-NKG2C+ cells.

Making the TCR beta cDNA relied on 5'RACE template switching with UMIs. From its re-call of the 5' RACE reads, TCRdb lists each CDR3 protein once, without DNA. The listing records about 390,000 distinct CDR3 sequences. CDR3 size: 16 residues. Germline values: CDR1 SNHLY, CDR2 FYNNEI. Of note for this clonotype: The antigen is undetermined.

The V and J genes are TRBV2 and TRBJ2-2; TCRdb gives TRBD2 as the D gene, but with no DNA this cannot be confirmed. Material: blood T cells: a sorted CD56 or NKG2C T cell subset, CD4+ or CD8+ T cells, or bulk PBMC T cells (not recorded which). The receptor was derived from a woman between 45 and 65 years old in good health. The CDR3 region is CASRREGRKNTGELFF.